These 13 T cell receptor beta chains were all obtained from the same sample, sequenced in a study of a mutant IDH1 vaccine in newly diagnosed glioma. Profiled with immunoSEQ multiplex PCR; TCRdb holds only in-frame clones, not every one. The sample holds about 46,000 clones, more than 60% seen once. The time point denotes: baseline, week 1 (first vaccination visit). The treatment is: pre-vaccination baseline after standard-of-care therapy. The sample here was PBMCs, taken from a glioma patient treated with radiotherapy, temozolomide or both. These receptor sequences come from a woman aged 40 to 49 with glioma.

The chain has TRBV9 and TRBJ1-1; possible D gene TRBD1, 5 bases. V was trimmed by 4 bases and J by 4 bases, leaving 17 bases between them. The germline gives CDR1 SGDLS, CDR2 YYNGEE. CDR3 length: 15 amino acids. CDR3 loop: CASSSHGGFGTEAFF. In DNA, the CDR3 is TGTGCCAGCAGCTCCCACGGGGGATTTGGCACTGAAGCTTTCTTT.

The rearrangement links TRBV6-1 to TRBJ2-3, with D tentatively TRBD1 (6 bases). Germline V gene lookup returns CDR1 MNHNS and CDR2 SASEGT. The V end was cut by 7 bases, the J end by 7 bases, with 15 bases between. The CDR3 contains 13 residues. CDR3 DNA: TGTGCCAGCACCCCAGGGGTTATGAATACGCAGTATTTT. Its translation: CASTPGVMNTQYF.

J is TRBJ1-4 and V is TRBV5-1; D is ambiguous. With 0 bases removed from V and 8 bases from J, the gap between germline ends came to 8 bases. The V gene's germline CDR1 is SGHRS and CDR2 YFSETQ. This CDR3 has 13 amino acids. CDR3 nucleotides: TGCGCCAGCAGCTTGGCCAGGAGGGAAAAACTGTTTTTT. Its protein is CASSLARREKLFF.

The chain carries TRBV5-4 and TRBJ1-1; 7 bases agree with TRBD1. The V gene end was trimmed by 3 bases and the J gene end by 5 bases; junction bases not matched to a gene: 4. The CDR3 sequence is 13 residues long. Germline loops: CDR1 SGHNT, CDR2 YYREEE (reference sequence). CDR3 protein: CASSSTGQTEAFF. The CDR3 DNA reads as TGTGCCAGCAGCTCGACAGGGCAAACTGAAGCTTTCTTT.

J is TRBJ1-3 and V is TRBV13; unclear D gene. The CDR3 spans 14 residues. Germline V gene lookup returns CDR1 PRHDT and CDR2 FYEKMQ (reference sequence). V was shortened by 4 bases and J by 2 bases, with 9 bases between the two germline ends. This CDR3 reads CASSSRGPGNTIYF. The CDR3 region has the DNA TGTGCCAGCAGCTCCCGGGGTCCTGGAAACACCATATATTTT.

This clone was counted only a few times. The rearrangement links TRBV5-1 to TRBJ1-6; D ambiguous. CDR1 SGHRS and CDR2 YFSETQ come from the germline V gene. The CDR3 loop spans 15 amino acids. V was shortened by 1 base and J by 0 bases, with 5 bases between the two germline ends. CDR3 loop: CASSLTLSYNSPLHF. The CDR3 coding sequence is TGCGCCAGCAGCTTGACGCTCTCCTATAATTCACCCCTCCACTTT.

The rearrangement uses TRBV7-2 and TRBJ2-1; D perhaps matches TRBD2 (6 bases). This CDR3 contains 14 residues. Germline lookup yields CDR1 SGHTA and CDR2 FQGNSA. Trimming took off 1 base at V and 5 bases at J, with 9 bases between the two ends. The CDR3 bases are TGTGCCAGCAGCTTAGGGGACTGGGACAATGAGCAGTTCTTC. Encoded protein: CASSLGDWDNEQFF.

V is TRBV9 and J is TRBJ1-1; D is unclear. There are 14 residues in the CDR3. The germline CDR1 and CDR2 sequences are SGDLS and YYNGEE. V shed 0 bases and J shed 0 bases, with 6 bases lying between them. The CDR3: CASSVAGLNTEAFF. CDR3 nucleotide sequence: TGTGCCAGCAGCGTAGCTGGCCTGAACACTGAAGCTTTCTTT.

This clone turned up a few times. V and J are TRBV30 and TRBJ1-1; a possible D gene is TRBD1 (6 bases). V was trimmed by 0 bases and J by 10 bases, leaving 15 bases between them. From germline, CDR1 is GTSNPN and CDR2 SVGIG (reference sequence). The CDR3 is 13 residues long. This chain's CDR3 is CAWSVRGGDGAFF. The CDR3 DNA follows: TGTGCCTGGAGTGTACGAGGGGGGGACGGAGCTTTCTTT.

V usage is TRBV9 and J usage is TRBJ2-3; D is tentatively TRBD1 or TRBD2 (5 bases each). The CDR3 spans 14 residues. Trimming took 0 bases from V and 3 from J, leaving 8 bases between them. Germline CDR1 reads SGDLS; CDR2 reads YYNGEE. CDR3 in amino acids: CASSVAGHTDTQYF. The CDR3 DNA follows: TGTGCCAGCAGCGTAGCGGGGCATACAGATACGCAGTATTTT.

The chain's CDR3 is CASSLTGASGGQETQYF. The CDR3 DNA sequence: TGCGCCAGCAGCTTGACCGGGGCTAGCGGTGGTCAAGAGACCCAGTACTTC. This chain uses TRBV5-1 with TRBJ2-5; 7 bases fit TRBD2. The CDR3 spans 17 residues. Germline lookup yields CDR1 SGHRS and CDR2 YFSETQ. The V segment lost 1 base and the J segment 2 bases; nucleotides outside the gene matches: 11.

The chain has TRBV30 and TRBJ1-6; 11 bases match TRBD1. Germline V gene data show CDR1 as GTSNPN and CDR2 as SVGIG (reference sequence). Losses at the gene ends were 6 bases for V and 0 bases for J; bases not matched to a gene: 4. The CDR3 length is 16 residues. The CDR3 bases are TGTGCCTGCCCCGGGACAGGGGGCTCCTATAATTCACCCCTCCACTTT. Protein sequence: CACPGTGGSYNSPLHF.

As regards this clone: The identical CDR3 is also encoded by other nucleotide sequences in the sample. The J gene is TRBJ2-5, the V gene TRBV2; 13 positions agree with TRBD2. In germline, CDR1 is SNHLY, CDR2 FYNNEI. V lost 6 bases and J lost 12; bases outside the gene matches: 4. There are 12 residues in the CDR3. The CDR3 spells CASSGTSGAKYF. DNA for the CDR3: TGTGCCAGCAGCGGGACTAGCGGGGCGAAGTACTTC.